This T cell receptor (beta chain) appears in the sequencing data of a study of T cells in Graves' hyperthyroidism and ophthalmopathy. About this clonotype: Germline and junction disagree at one end, which may indicate a read error.

Regions amplified from RNA transcripts were the TCR beta CDR3 regions. The HTBI set primed first-round TCR CDR3 RT-PCR. MiXCR, applied by TCRdb to the multiplex PCR reads, yields one record per CDR3 protein. The sample has approximately 520,000 distinct CDR3 sequences, roughly a quarter seen once. The CDR3 spans 13 residues. Germline-derived CDR1 and CDR2 are MNHNS and SASEGT. The receptor was derived from a woman between 25 and 40 years old with Graves' ophthalmopathy. The J gene is TRBJ2-4, the V gene TRBV6-1, with 10 bases fitting TRBD1. Specimen: blood. This chain's CDR3 is CASTGQGYDIKYF. Written as DNA, the CDR3 is TGTGCCAGCACGGGACAGGGGTACGACATTAAGTACTTC.